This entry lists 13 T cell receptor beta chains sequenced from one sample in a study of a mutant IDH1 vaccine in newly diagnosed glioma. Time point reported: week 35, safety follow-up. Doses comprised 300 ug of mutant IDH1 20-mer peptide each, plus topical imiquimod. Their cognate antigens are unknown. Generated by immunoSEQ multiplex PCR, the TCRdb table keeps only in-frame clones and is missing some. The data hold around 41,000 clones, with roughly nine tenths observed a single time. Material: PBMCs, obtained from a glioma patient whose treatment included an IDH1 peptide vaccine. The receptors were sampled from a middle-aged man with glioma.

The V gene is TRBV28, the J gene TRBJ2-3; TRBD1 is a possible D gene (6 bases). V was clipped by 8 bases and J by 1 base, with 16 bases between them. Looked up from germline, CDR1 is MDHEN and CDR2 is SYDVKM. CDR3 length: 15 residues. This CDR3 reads CASSRTAPGTDTQYF. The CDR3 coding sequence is TGTGCCAGCTCGCGGACAGCCCCTGGCACAGATACGCAGTATTTT.

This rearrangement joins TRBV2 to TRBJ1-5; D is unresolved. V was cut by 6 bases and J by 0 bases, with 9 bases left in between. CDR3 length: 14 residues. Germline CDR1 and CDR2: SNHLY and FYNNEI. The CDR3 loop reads CASRDDGSNQPQHF. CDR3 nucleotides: TGTGCCAGCAGGGACGACGGTAGCAATCAGCCCCAGCATTTT.

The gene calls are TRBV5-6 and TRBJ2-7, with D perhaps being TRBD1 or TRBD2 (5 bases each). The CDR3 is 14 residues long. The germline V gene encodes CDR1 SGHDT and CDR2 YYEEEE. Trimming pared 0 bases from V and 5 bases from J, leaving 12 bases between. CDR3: CASSLDAGTHEQYF. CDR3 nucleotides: TGTGCCAGCAGCTTGGATGCAGGGACCCACGAGCAGTACTTC.

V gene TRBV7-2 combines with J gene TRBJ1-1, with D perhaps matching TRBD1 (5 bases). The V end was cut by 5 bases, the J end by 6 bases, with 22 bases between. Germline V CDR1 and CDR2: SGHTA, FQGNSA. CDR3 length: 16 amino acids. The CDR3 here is CASSVVEGPGKAEAFF. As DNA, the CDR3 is TGTGCCAGCAGCGTAGTGGAGGGGCCCGGAAAAGCTGAAGCTTTCTTT.

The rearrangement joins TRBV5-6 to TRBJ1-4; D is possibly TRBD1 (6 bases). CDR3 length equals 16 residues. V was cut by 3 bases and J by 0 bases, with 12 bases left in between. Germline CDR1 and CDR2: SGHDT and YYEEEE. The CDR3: CASSWMGHSTNEKLFF. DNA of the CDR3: TGTGCCAGCAGCTGGATGGGACACTCAACTAATGAAAAACTGTTTTTT.

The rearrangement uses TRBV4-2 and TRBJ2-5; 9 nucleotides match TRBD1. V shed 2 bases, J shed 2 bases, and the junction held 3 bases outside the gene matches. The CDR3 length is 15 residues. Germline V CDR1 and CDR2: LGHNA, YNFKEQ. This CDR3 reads CASSQTGGLQETQYF. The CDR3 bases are TGTGCCAGCAGCCAAACAGGGGGCCTGCAAGAGACCCAGTACTTC.

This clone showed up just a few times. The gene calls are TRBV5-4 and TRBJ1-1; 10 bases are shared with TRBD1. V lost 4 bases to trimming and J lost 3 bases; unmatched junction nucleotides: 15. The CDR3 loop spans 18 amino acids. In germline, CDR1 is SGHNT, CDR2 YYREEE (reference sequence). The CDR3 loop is CASSPKGGQGPWDTEAFF. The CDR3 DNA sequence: TGTGCCAGCAGCCCGAAGGGGGGACAGGGGCCCTGGGACACTGAAGCTTTCTTT. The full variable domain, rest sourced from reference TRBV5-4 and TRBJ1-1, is ETGVTQSPTHLIKTRGQQVTLRCSSQSGHNTVSWYQQALGQGPQFIFQYYREEENGRGNFPPRFSGLQFPNYSSELNVNALELDDSALYLCASSPKGGQGPWDTEAFFGQGTRLTVV.

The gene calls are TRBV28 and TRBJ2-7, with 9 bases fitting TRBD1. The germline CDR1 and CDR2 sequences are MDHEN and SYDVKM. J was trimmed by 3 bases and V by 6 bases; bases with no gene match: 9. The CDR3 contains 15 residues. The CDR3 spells CASSPVGTGSYEQYV. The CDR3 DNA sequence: TGTGCCAGCAGCCCTGTAGGGACAGGGAGCTACGAGCAGTACGTC.

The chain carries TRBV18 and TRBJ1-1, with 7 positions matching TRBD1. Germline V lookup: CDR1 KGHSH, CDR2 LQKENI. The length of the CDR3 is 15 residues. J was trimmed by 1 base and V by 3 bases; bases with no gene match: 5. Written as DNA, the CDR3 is TGTGCCAGCTCACCGCCGGGACAGTCGAACACTGAAGCTTTCTTT. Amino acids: CASSPPGQSNTEAFF.

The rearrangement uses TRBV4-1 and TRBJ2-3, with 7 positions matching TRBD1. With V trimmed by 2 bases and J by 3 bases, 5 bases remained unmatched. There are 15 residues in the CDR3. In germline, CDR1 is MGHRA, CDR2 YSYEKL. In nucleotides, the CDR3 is TGCGCCAGCAGCCAACTACAGGGGCTGACAGATACGCAGTATTTT. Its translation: CASSQLQGLTDTQYF.

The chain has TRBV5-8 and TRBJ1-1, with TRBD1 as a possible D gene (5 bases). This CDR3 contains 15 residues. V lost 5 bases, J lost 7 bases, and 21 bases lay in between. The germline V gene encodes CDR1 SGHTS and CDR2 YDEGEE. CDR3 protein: CASSSRQNPWREAFF. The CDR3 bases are TGTGCCAGCAGTTCCCGACAGAATCCTTGGCGTGAAGCTTTCTTT. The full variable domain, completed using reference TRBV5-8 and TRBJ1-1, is EAGVTQSPTHLIKTRGQQATLRCSPISGHTSVYWYQQALGLGLQFLLWYDEGEERNRGNFPPRFSGRQFPNYSSELNVNALELEDSALYLCASSSRQNPWREAFFGQGTRLTVV.

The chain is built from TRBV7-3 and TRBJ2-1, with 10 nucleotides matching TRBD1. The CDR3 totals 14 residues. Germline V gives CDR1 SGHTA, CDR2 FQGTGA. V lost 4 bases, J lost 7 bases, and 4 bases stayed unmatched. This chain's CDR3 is CASSSGQGGNEQFF. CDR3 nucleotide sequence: TGTGCCAGCAGCTCCGGACAGGGGGGGAATGAGCAGTTCTTC.

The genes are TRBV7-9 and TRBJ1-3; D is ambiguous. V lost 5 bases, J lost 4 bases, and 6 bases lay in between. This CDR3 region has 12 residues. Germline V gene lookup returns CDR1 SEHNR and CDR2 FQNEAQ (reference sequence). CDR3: CASSPEGNTIYF. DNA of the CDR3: TGTGCCAGCAGCCCAGAGGGAAACACCATATATTTT. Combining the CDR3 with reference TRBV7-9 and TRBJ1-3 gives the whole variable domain DTGVSQNPRHKITKRGQNVTFRCDPISEHNRLYWYRQTLGQGPEFLTYFQNEAQLEKSRLLSDRFSAERPKGSFSTLEIQRTEQGDSAMYLCASSPEGNTIYFGEGSWLTVV.